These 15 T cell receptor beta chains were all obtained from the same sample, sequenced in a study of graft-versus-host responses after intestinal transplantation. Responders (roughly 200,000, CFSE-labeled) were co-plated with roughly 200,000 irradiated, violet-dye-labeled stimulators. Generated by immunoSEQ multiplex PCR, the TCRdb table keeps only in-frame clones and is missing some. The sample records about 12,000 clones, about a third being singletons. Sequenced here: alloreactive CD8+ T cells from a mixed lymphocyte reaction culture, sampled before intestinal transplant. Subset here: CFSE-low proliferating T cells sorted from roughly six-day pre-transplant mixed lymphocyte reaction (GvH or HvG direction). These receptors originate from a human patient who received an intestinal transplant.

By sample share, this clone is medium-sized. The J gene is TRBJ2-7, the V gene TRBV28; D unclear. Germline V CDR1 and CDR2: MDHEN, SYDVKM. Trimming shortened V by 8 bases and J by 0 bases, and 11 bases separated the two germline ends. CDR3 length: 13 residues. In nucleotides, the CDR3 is TGTGCCAGCTGCGGTGGGTCCTCCTACGAGCAGTACTTC. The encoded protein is CASCGGSSYEQYF.

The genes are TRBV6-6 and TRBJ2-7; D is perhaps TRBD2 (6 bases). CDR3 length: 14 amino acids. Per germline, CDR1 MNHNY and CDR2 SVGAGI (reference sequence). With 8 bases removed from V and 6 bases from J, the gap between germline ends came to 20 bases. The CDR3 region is CASEPGLLPTEQYF. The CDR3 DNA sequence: TGTGCCAGCGAACCCGGACTATTGCCAACCGAGCAGTACTTC.

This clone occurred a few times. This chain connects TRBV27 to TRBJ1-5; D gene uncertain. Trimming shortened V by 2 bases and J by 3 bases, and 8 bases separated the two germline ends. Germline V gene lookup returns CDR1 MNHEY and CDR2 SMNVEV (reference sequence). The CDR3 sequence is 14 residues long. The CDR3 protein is CASSLIGFNQPQHF. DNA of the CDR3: TGTGCCAGCAGTTTAATCGGATTCAATCAGCCCCAGCATTTT.

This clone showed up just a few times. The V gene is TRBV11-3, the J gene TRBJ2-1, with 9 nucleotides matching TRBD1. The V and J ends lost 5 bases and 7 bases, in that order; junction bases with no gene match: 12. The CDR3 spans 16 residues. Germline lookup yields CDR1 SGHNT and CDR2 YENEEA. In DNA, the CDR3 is TGTGCCAGCAGCGTACCACAGGGGGCGCTGGGGAATGAGCAGTTCTTC. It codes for CASSVPQGALGNEQFF.

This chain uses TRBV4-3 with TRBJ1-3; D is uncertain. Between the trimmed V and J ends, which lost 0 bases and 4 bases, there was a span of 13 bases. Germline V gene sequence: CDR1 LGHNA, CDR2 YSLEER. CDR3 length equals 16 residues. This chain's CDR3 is CASSQEPGWGGNTIYF. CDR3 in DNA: TGCGCCAGCAGCCAAGAACCCGGGTGGGGAGGAAACACCATATATTTT.

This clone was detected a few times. The CDR3 region is CASSLLGAGTEAFF. Here the CDR3 DNA reads TGTGCCAGCAGCTTACTGGGGGCCGGCACTGAAGCTTTCTTT. The J gene is TRBJ1-1, the V gene TRBV7-8; D is possibly TRBD1 (6 bases). Trimming removed 2 bases at V and 4 bases at J, with 11 bases between. Per germline, CDR1 SGHVS and CDR2 FQNEAQ. The CDR3 length is 14 residues. The entire variable domain, with the rest obtained from reference TRBV7-8 and TRBJ1-1, is as follows: GAGVSQSPRYKVAKRGQDVALRCDPISGHVSLFWYQQALGQGPEFLTYFQNEAQLDKSGLPSDRFFAERPEGSVSTLKIQRTQQEDSAVYLCASSLLGAGTEAFFGQGTRLTVV.

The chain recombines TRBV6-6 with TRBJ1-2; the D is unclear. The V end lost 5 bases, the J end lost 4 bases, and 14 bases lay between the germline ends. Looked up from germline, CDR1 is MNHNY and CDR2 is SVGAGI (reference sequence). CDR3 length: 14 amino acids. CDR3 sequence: CASSPGWLFYGYTF. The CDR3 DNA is TGTGCCAGCAGTCCTGGTTGGCTATTCTATGGCTACACCTTC.

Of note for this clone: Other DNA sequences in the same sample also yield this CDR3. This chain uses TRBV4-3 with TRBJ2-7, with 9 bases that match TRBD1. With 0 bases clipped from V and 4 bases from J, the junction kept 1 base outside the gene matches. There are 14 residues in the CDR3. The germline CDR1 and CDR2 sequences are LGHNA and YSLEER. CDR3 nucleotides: TGCGCCAGCAGCCAAGATGGGACAGGGTACGAGCAGTACTTC. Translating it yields CASSQDGTGYEQYF.

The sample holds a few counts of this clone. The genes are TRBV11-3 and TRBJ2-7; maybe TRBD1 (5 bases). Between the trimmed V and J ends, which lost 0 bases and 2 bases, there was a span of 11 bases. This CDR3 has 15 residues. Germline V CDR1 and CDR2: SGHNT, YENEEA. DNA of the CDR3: TGTGCCAGCAGCTTAGATCCAGGGTCTCCCTACGAGCAGTACTTC. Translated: CASSLDPGSPYEQYF.

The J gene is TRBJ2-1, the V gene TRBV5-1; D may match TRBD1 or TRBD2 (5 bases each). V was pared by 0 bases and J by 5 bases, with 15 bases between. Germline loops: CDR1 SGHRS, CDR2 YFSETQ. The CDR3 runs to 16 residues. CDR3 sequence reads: CASSLVGGGRNNEQFF. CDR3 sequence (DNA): TGCGCCAGCAGCTTGGTTGGGGGTGGTCGAAACAATGAGCAGTTCTTC.

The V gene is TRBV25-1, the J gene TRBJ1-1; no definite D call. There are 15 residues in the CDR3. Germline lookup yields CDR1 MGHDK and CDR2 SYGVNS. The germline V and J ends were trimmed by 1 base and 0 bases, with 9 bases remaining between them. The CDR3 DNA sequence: TGTGCCAGCAGTGAATCCAGAGGGATGAACACTGAAGCTTTCTTT. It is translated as CASSESRGMNTEAFF.

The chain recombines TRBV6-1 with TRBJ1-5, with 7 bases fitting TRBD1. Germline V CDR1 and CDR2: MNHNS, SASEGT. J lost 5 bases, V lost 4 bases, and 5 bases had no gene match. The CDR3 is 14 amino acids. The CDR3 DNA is TGTGCCAGCAGTGTTCAGGGGGGGGATCAGCCCCAGCATTTT. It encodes CASSVQGGDQPQHF.

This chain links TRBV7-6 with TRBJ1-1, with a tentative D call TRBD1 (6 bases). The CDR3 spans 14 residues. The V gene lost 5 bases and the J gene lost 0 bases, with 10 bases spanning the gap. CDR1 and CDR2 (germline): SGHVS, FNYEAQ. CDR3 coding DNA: TGTGCCAGCAGCCCCGGGACATTGAACACTGAAGCTTTCTTT. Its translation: CASSPGTLNTEAFF.

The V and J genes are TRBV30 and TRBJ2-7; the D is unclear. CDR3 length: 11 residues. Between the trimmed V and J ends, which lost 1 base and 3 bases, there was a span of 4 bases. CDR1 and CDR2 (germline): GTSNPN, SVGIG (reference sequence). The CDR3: CAWSAGYEQYF. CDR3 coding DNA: TGTGCCTGGAGTGCTGGCTACGAGCAGTACTTC.

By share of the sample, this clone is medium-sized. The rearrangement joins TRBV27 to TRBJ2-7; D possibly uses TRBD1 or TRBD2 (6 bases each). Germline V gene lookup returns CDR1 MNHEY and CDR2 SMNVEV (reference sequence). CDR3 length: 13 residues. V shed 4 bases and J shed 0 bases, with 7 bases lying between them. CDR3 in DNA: TGTGCCAGCAGTTGGGGGGCCTCCTACGAGCAGTACTTC. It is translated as CASSWGASYEQYF.